These 13 T cell receptor beta chains originate from one sample sequenced in a study of cytomegalovirus exposure and HLA in healthy donors. TCRdb keeps only in-frame clones here, not all; method: immunoSEQ multiplex PCR. In the table there are 100,000 or so clones, around 83% of which are singletons. Sequencing was done on a sample of PBMCs. All receptors come from a woman younger than 35 in good health and CMV-seropositive.

The chain joins TRBV10-3 to TRBJ1-2, with D perhaps TRBD1 (5 bases). CDR1 and CDR2 from the germline V gene are ENHRY and SYGVKD. Trimming left V 7 bases short and J 5 bases short, with 14 bases between. The length of the CDR3 is 13 residues. The DNA for the CDR3 is TGTGCCATCAAGCTGACAGACGATTATGGCTACACCTTC. Translated: CAIKLTDDYGYTF.

In its sample, this clone was seen a few times. The chain combines TRBV12-5 with TRBJ2-7; D might be TRBD2 (6 bases). V was trimmed by 0 bases and J by 7 bases, leaving 10 bases between them. The germline V gene has CDR1 LGHNT and CDR2 FRNRAP. The CDR3 sequence is 13 residues long. CDR3 sequence: CASGLVTAGEQYF. CDR3 sequence (DNA): TGTGCTAGTGGTTTGGTGACAGCGGGTGAGCAGTACTTC.

The chain employs TRBV7-9 and TRBJ1-4, with TRBD1 matching 7 bases. With V trimmed by 3 bases and J by 8 bases, 6 bases remained unmatched. This CDR3 has 14 amino acids. From germline, CDR1 is SEHNR and CDR2 FQNEAQ (reference sequence). CDR3 sequence: CASSFTAGGEKLFF. DNA of the CDR3: TGTGCCAGCAGCTTTACCGCAGGGGGGGAAAAACTGTTTTTT.

This CDR3 reads CASSYGTAAYEQYF. The CDR3 DNA reads TGTGCCAGCAGCTACGGGACAGCGGCCTACGAGCAGTACTTC. The chain carries TRBV11-2 and TRBJ2-7; 7 nucleotides agree with TRBD1. The junction had 5 bases not matched to a gene; V was cut back by 4 bases and J by 2 bases. CDR1 is SGHAT and CDR2 is FQNNGV in the germline V gene. The CDR3 extends over 14 amino acids. Full variable domain (remainder filled in from reference TRBV11-2 and TRBJ2-7): EAGVAQSPRYKIIEKRQSVAFWCNPISGHATLYWYQQILGQGPKLLIQFQNNGVVDDSQLPKDRFSAERLKGVDSTLKIQPAKLEDSAVYLCASSYGTAAYEQYFGPGTRLTVT.

This clone was picked up a small number of times. The gene calls are TRBV4-2 and TRBJ2-6, with D maybe TRBD1 (7 bases). The germline V and J ends were trimmed by 0 bases and 0 bases, with 15 bases remaining between them. The CDR3 extends over 19 amino acids. Looked up from germline, CDR1 is LGHNA and CDR2 is YNFKEQ. CDR3 region: CASSQDLRQGGSGANVLTF. Written as DNA, the CDR3 is TGTGCCAGCAGCCAAGATCTAAGACAGGGAGGCTCTGGGGCCAACGTCCTGACTTTC.

The V call is TRBV28, the J call TRBJ1-4; D call uncertain. Germline assignment: CDR1 MDHEN and CDR2 SYDVKM. This CDR3 region has 14 residues. Trimming cost V 3 bases and J 8 bases, with 13 bases left between them. This CDR3 reads CASSLPGINEKLFF. The CDR3 nucleotides are TGTGCCAGCAGTTTGCCCGGGATTAACGAAAAACTGTTTTTT. The whole variable domain, remainder taken from reference TRBV28 and TRBJ1-4, is DVKVTQSSRYLVKRTGEKVFLECVQDMDHENMFWYRQDPGLGLRLIYFSYDVKMKEKGDIPEGYSVSREKKERFSLILESASTNQTSMYLCASSLPGINEKLFFGSGTQLSVL.

The rearrangement links TRBV4-1 to TRBJ2-7; possibly TRBD1 for D (5 bases). The CDR3 extends over 14 amino acids. Germline CDR1 is MGHRA and CDR2 is YSYEKL. Trimming stripped 0 bases from V and 2 bases from J, with 8 bases between. CDR3 amino acids: CASSQDTGAYEQYF. The CDR3 bases are TGCGCCAGCAGCCAAGACACAGGCGCCTACGAGCAGTACTTC.

This clone appeared a few times. The V and J genes are TRBV27 and TRBJ1-5; the D gene is possibly TRBD1 (6 bases). The CDR3 covers 13 residues. Germline V CDR1 and CDR2: MNHEY, SMNVEV (reference sequence). V was pared by 6 bases and J by 2 bases, with 8 bases between. The CDR3 protein is CASRPGGNQPQHF. The CDR3 coding sequence is TGTGCCAGCAGACCAGGGGGCAATCAGCCCCAGCATTTT.

In nucleotides, the CDR3 is TGTGCCAGCAATCCCGTTGGGAGAAGGGATGAGCAGTTCTTC. The encoded protein is CASNPVGRRDEQFF. This rearrangement joins TRBV6-1 to TRBJ2-1; TRBD2 might be the D (5 bases). The length of the CDR3 is 14 residues. From germline, CDR1 is MNHNS and CDR2 SASEGT. The ends were cut back, 7 bases at V and 8 bases at J, with 18 bases in the middle.

This clone came up once. CDR3 protein: CASSSRPGQSTSGSQETQYF. CDR3 nucleotide sequence: TGCGCCAGCAGCTCCAGACCCGGACAGTCGACTAGCGGGTCACAAGAGACCCAGTACTTC. This chain links TRBV5-1 with TRBJ2-5, with 10 bases identical to TRBD2. V trimming: 3 bases; J trimming: 2 bases; junction bases outside the gene matches: 19. CDR3 length: 20 amino acids. CDR1 SGHRS and CDR2 YFSETQ come from the germline V gene.

The chain is built from TRBV6-5 and TRBJ2-1; 9 nucleotides match TRBD2. The CDR3 runs 13 residues. Germline V gives CDR1 MNHEY, CDR2 SVGAGI. V was pared by 9 bases and J by 0 bases, with 0 bases of the junction left unmatched. Here the CDR3 reads CASSGSSYNEQFF. CDR3 coding DNA: TGTGCCAGTAGCGGGAGCTCCTACAATGAGCAGTTCTTC.

The V call is TRBV29-1, the J call TRBJ1-1; the D gene is possibly TRBD1 (6 bases). V was clipped by 8 bases and J by 1 base, with 11 bases between them. From germline, CDR1 is SQVTM and CDR2 ANQGSEA. There are 12 residues in the CDR3. CDR3 amino acids: CSQTGGNTEAFF. CDR3 nucleotide sequence: TGCAGCCAGACAGGCGGGAACACTGAAGCTTTCTTT.

The rearrangement joins TRBV28 to TRBJ2-1; 11 bases map to TRBD1. CDR1 is MDHEN, CDR2 SYDVKM, per germline. The CDR3 sequence is 14 residues long. Trimming took 6 bases from V and 14 from J; bases not matched to a gene: 12. This CDR3 is CASRPGTGGFRKFF. The CDR3 coding sequence is TGTGCCAGCAGACCCGGGACAGGGGGTTTTAGGAAGTTCTTC.